This T cell receptor (beta chain) derives from a study of T-cell reconstitution after alpha-beta-depleted transplantation in children (dated by TCRdb to about 2016). Concerning the study at large: T-cell immune reconstitution after TCRalphabeta/CD19-depleted allogeneic hematopoietic cell transplantation in children was quantitatively tracked in the study by means of TCR repertoire profiling.

There are many counts of this clonotype. Its target antigen remains unknown. Per-nucleotide qualities are absent, and no much larger clonotype sits a single base away. Receptor amplification or capture employed PCR. The sequencer was an Illumina HiSeq 2500. Molecular barcoding was employed in the preparation of TCR libraries, with unique molecular identifiers being used to normalize TCRbeta repertoire quantification. The public reads were reanalyzed by TCRdb: fastp trimming at Q25, MiXCR alignment, in-frame beta chains only. All rows with the same CDR3 protein become a single entry with the most common DNA and genes. This sample lists 400,000 to 500,000 distinct CDR3 sequences; roughly a tenth were detected once. The top ten constitute 5% to 6.5% of the sample. Germline trimming: 2 bases from V, 2 bases from J; junction bases outside gene matches: 3. The CDR3, from cysteine to phenylalanine, totals 15 residues. CDR3 DNA is the only sequence kept; it has 45 bases, read in frame from the first base. CDR1 and CDR2, per the germline V gene, are SGHTA and FQGTGA.

The sequence links TRBV7-3 to TRBJ2-3; 8 nucleotides in the junction match TRBD1. The sequenced sample was PBMCs from the stem cell graft donor, obtained from the stem cell graft. The origin of this receptor is a human donor who donated a stem cell graft to a child with acute myeloid leukemia. The DNA reads TGTGCCAGCAGCTTAGACAGGGGAGTCACAGATACGCAGTATTTT. Translated, this is CASSLDRGVTDTQYF.